These 23 T cell receptor beta chains came from one sample sequenced in a study of blood T cell repertoires in COVID-19. Profiling relied on immunoSEQ multiplex PCR, and the TCRdb table lists in-frame clones only, not all of them. In the table there are about 300,000 clones, roughly 85% of which are singletons. Source material: peripheral blood. These receptors were taken from a human donor in a cohort sampled during active COVID-19.

In this sample, this clone turned up once. The V gene is TRBV27, the J gene TRBJ2-2, with D uncertain. From germline, CDR1 is MNHEY and CDR2 SMNVEV (reference sequence). V shed 4 bases and J shed 5 bases, with 11 bases lying between them. The CDR3 has 14 amino acids. CDR3 sequence reads: CASSSTTATGELFF. The CDR3 DNA reads TGTGCCAGCAGTTCGACGACTGCTACCGGGGAGCTGTTTTTT.

The CDR3 region is CASALYNEQFF. The CDR3 nucleotides are TGTGCTAGTGCACTCTACAATGAGCAGTTCTTC. The chain couples TRBV12-5 to TRBJ2-1, with no clear D. CDR1 and CDR2 (germline): LGHNT, FRNRAP. This CDR3 has 11 amino acids. The ends were cut back, 7 bases at V and 3 bases at J, with 4 bases in the middle.

V is TRBV5-1 and J is TRBJ1-2; D remains ambiguous. The CDR3 loop spans 13 amino acids. Trimming removed 4 bases from V and 4 bases from J, with 11 bases in between. Germline V gene data show CDR1 as SGHRS and CDR2 as YFSETQ. DNA of the CDR3: TGCGCCAGCAGCGGAGGGTCTACCTATGGCTACACCTTC. Protein: CASSGGSTYGYTF.

The gene calls are TRBV19 and TRBJ1-4; D ambiguous. The length of the CDR3 is 15 residues. V lost 4 bases to trimming and J lost 3 bases, with 12 bases between them. The V gene's germline CDR1 is LNHDA and CDR2 SQIVND (reference sequence). The CDR3 DNA reads as TGTGCCAGTAGTAGTTGGAGGACCCCTAATGAAAAACTGTTTTTT. Translation: CASSSWRTPNEKLFF.

The V and J genes are TRBV3-1 (or the pseudogene TRBV3-2) and TRBJ2-7, with TRBD1 identical over 10 bases. Looked up from germline, CDR1 is LGHDT and CDR2 is YNNKEL (reference sequence). The CDR3 totals 15 residues. V trimming: 3 bases; J trimming: 5 bases; junction bases outside the gene matches: 7. CDR3 DNA: TGTGCCAGCAGCCATTCCGGGACAGGGGACAACGAGCAGTACTTC. The encoded protein is CASSHSGTGDNEQYF.

V is TRBV19 and J is TRBJ2-1, with 7 nucleotides matching TRBD2. Germline V CDR1 and CDR2: LNHDA, SQIVND (reference sequence). The CDR3 covers 15 residues. The V and J ends lost 3 bases and 5 bases, in that order; junction bases with no gene match: 7. The CDR3 sequence is CASSMGGTNNNEQFF. CDR3 coding DNA: TGTGCCAGTAGTATGGGGGGGACCAATAACAATGAGCAGTTCTTC.

The rearrangement joins TRBV19 to TRBJ1-1; TRBD1 matches at 9 bases. Germline V gene data show CDR1 as LNHDA and CDR2 as SQIVND (reference sequence). The CDR3 length is 13 residues. J was trimmed by 5 bases and V by 5 bases; bases with no gene match: 3. The CDR3 nucleotides are TGTGCCAGTAGTCAGGGACAGGGAACTGAAGCTTTCTTT. Translated: CASSQGQGTEAFF.

The rearrangement joins TRBV6-5 to TRBJ2-2; 11 bases fit TRBD1. With 6 bases clipped from V and 5 bases from J, the junction kept 5 bases outside the gene matches. CDR1 MNHEY and CDR2 SVGAGI come from the germline V gene. The CDR3 covers 15 residues. This CDR3 is CASSFGTGGTGELFF. CDR3 nucleotides: TGTGCCAGCAGCTTCGGGACAGGGGGAACCGGGGAGCTGTTTTTT.

The chain joins TRBV18 to TRBJ2-3; TRBD2 might be the D (6 bases). CDR3 length: 14 residues. Germline V gives CDR1 KGHSH, CDR2 LQKENI. V was clipped by 5 bases and J by 2 bases, with 11 bases between them. The CDR3 DNA reads TGTGCCAGCTCATCGGACTACACCACAGATACGCAGTATTTT. Protein product: CASSSDYTTDTQYF.

This clone has a handful of counts. This chain joins TRBV27 and TRBJ2-7, with TRBD2 identical over 9 bases. The CDR3 length is 15 residues. The ends lost 4 bases at V and 3 bases at J; junction bases unmatched: 7. Germline assignment: CDR1 MNHEY and CDR2 SMNVEV (reference sequence). This CDR3 is CASSSLSGRGYEQYF. CDR3 DNA sequence: TGTGCCAGCAGTTCTCTTAGCGGGAGAGGCTACGAGCAGTACTTC.

The genes are TRBV10-3 and TRBJ2-3; 9 bases match TRBD2. The junction had 19 bases not matched to a gene; V was cut back by 11 bases and J by 4 bases. This CDR3 contains 17 residues. Germline CDR1 and CDR2: ENHRY and SYGVKD. The CDR3 nucleotides are TGTGCCGCTGGTCGGGCGGGAGGGCTTGATTCGGCAGATACGCAGTATTTT. This codes for CAAGRAGGLDSADTQYF.

CDR3 coding DNA: TGTGCCAGCAGTGTATCGGCGGGAGGTCCCTACAATGAGCAGTTCTTC. Translating it yields CASSVSAGGPYNEQFF. The chain carries TRBV6-1 and TRBJ2-1; 8 nucleotides match TRBD2. Germline CDR1 MNHNS, CDR2 SASEGT. Germline trimming cut 4 bases from V and 2 bases from J; bases unmatched to any gene: 7. CDR3 length equals 16 residues.

This chain joins TRBV12-5 and TRBJ1-1; the D is unclear. Germline lookup yields CDR1 LGHNT and CDR2 FRNRAP. The length of the CDR3 is 13 residues. The V end lost 5 bases, the J end lost 0 bases, and 7 bases lay between the germline ends. The DNA of the CDR3 is TGTGCTAGTGGTATAGCTTTGAACACTGAAGCTTTCTTT. The encoded protein is CASGIALNTEAFF.

The V call is TRBV27, the J call TRBJ1-5; D is possibly TRBD1 (5 bases). Trimming stripped 5 bases from V and 4 bases from J, with 9 bases between. The CDR3 is made up of 13 amino acids. CDR1 MNHEY and CDR2 SMNVEV come from the germline V gene (reference sequence). CDR3 loop: CASSRGGNQPQHF. CDR3 coding DNA: TGTGCCAGCAGTCGGGGGGGAAATCAGCCCCAGCATTTT.

In DNA, the CDR3 is TGTGCCAGCAGCTTGACAGATAGGGCCCAGCATTTT. This encodes CASSLTDRAQHF. The chain uses TRBV2 and TRBJ1-5; tentatively, D is TRBD1 (5 bases). The germline V gene encodes CDR1 SNHLY and CDR2 FYNNEI. Trimming removed 6 bases at V and 11 bases at J, with 14 bases between. CDR3 size: 12 residues.

V gene TRBV29-1 combines with J gene TRBJ2-6; D may be TRBD2 (6 bases). Germline CDR1 reads SQVTM; CDR2 reads ANQGSEA. Trimming took off 6 bases at V and 0 bases at J, with 12 bases between the two ends. This CDR3 contains 15 residues. The CDR3 loop is CSVGTGSSGANVLTF. The DNA of the CDR3 is TGCAGCGTGGGGACTGGGAGCTCTGGGGCCAACGTCCTGACTTTC.

The chain carries TRBV5-1 and TRBJ2-7; tentative D call: TRBD1 (6 bases). The length of the CDR3 is 15 residues. Germline values: CDR1 SGHRS, CDR2 YFSETQ. Trimming removed 3 bases at V and 2 bases at J, with 15 bases between. CDR3 coding DNA: TGCGCCAGCAGCTACGGCGAAGGGGGAACCTACGAGCAGTACTTC. Its translation: CASSYGEGGTYEQYF.

The chain couples TRBV28 to TRBJ2-1; TRBD1 matches 12 bases. The germline V gene encodes CDR1 MDHEN and CDR2 SYDVKM. CDR3 length: 14 amino acids. V gave up 6 bases and J gave up 9 bases; unmatched junction bases: 6. CDR3 protein: CASSRDRGLSEQFF. DNA of the CDR3: TGTGCCAGCAGCCGGGACAGGGGGCTTAGTGAGCAGTTCTTC.

The V call is TRBV10-2, the J call TRBJ2-1, with 11 bases identical to TRBD2. Trimming at V came to 8 bases and at J to 3 bases, leaving 6 bases not matched to a gene. CDR1 and CDR2 (germline): WSHSY, SAAADI. The CDR3 is 15 residues long. The CDR3 loop reads CASLSGTSGYNEQFF. In DNA, the CDR3 is TGCGCCAGCTTATCCGGGACTAGCGGCTACAATGAGCAGTTCTTC.

The chain joins TRBV4-3 to TRBJ2-7, with D possibly matching TRBD2 (5 bases). V was clipped by 0 bases and J by 5 bases, with 11 bases between them. Germline assignment: CDR1 LGHNA and CDR2 YSLEER. The CDR3 sequence is 14 residues long. CDR3 sequence: CASSQDLSGNEQYF. The CDR3 DNA reads as TGCGCCAGCAGCCAAGATCTATCCGGGAACGAGCAGTACTTC.

V and J are TRBV6-5 and TRBJ1-2; 8 bases match TRBD1. Per the germline V gene, CDR1 is MNHEY and CDR2 is SVGAGI. This CDR3 contains 13 residues. Unmatched junction bases numbered 8, after V lost 6 bases and J lost 8 bases. The CDR3 nucleotides read TGTGCCAGCAGCAATAACAGGGGGTCAGGCTACACCTTC. It yields the protein CASSNNRGSGYTF.

The V gene is TRBV5-4, the J gene TRBJ1-1, with 11 bases fitting TRBD1. Unmatched junction bases numbered 14, after V lost 5 bases and J lost 5 bases. This CDR3 comprises 17 residues. Germline V CDR1 and CDR2: SGHNT, YYREEE (reference sequence). The CDR3 nucleotides are TGTGCCAGCAGTCGTGCTACCCCCGGGACAGGGGGGACTGAAGCTTTCTTT. This codes for CASSRATPGTGGTEAFF.

V and J are TRBV7-9 and TRBJ2-7; D perhaps matches TRBD1 (6 bases). Germline lookup yields CDR1 SEHNR and CDR2 FQNEAQ (reference sequence). Trimming took off 5 bases at V and 2 bases at J, with 19 bases between the two ends. The CDR3 runs 16 residues. The CDR3 bases are TGTGCCAGCAGCCGTCTGGGACAACCTTCTGCCTACGAGCAGTACTTC. This encodes CASSRLGQPSAYEQYF. The full variable domain, its missing parts supplied by reference TRBV7-9 and TRBJ2-7, is DTGVSQNPRHKITKRGQNVTFRCDPISEHNRLYWYRQTLGQGPEFLTYFQNEAQLEKSRLLSDRFSAERPKGSFSTLEIQRTEQGDSAMYLCASSRLGQPSAYEQYFGPGTRLTVT.